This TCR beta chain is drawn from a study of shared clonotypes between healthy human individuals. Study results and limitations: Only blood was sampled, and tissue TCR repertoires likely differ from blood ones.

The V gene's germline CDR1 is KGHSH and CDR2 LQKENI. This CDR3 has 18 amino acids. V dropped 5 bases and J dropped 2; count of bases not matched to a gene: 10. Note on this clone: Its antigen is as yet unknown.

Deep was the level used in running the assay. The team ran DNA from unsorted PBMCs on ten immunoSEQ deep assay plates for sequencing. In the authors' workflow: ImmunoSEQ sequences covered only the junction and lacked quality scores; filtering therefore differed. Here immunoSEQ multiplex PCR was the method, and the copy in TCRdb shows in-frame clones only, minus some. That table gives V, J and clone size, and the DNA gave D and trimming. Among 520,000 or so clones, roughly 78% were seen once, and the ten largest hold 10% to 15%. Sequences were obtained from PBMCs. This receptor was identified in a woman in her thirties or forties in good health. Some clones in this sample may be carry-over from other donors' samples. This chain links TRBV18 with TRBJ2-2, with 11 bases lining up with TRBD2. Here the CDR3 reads CASSEGLAERSNTGELFF. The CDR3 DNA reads TGTGCCAGCTCAGAGGGACTAGCGGAGAGAAGCAACACCGGGGAGCTGTTTTTT.